Each of the 8 T cell receptor beta chains below was sequenced from the same sample in a study of blood T cell repertoires in COVID-19. Clones were sequenced by immunoSEQ multiplex PCR, and TCRdb holds only the in-frame ones, with some missing. The sample records about 120,000 clones, about 80% being singletons. Sequenced: peripheral blood. These receptors were taken from a human donor in a cohort sampled during active COVID-19.

The chain employs TRBV11-3 and TRBJ2-3; weak D call: TRBD2 (5 bases). V lost 5 bases, J lost 5 bases, and 11 bases lay in between. Germline V CDR1 and CDR2: SGHNT, YENEEA. The CDR3 consists of 13 residues. Here the CDR3 DNA reads TGTGCCAGCAGCCCAGGACTGCGAGATACGCAGTATTTT. It translates to CASSPGLRDTQYF.

The chain has TRBV7-9 and TRBJ1-6; D is unclear. V gave up 5 bases and J gave up 9 bases, with 17 bases separating them. The germline V gene has CDR1 SEHNR and CDR2 FQNEAQ (reference sequence). The CDR3 is made up of 15 amino acids. The CDR3 is CASSTGEGLSSPLHF. The CDR3 DNA is TGTGCCAGCAGCACTGGGGAGGGTTTGAGTTCACCCCTCCACTTT.

The chain links TRBV6-5 to TRBJ2-5; TRBD1 agrees at 9 bases. J gave up 5 bases and V 3 bases, and 7 bases lay outside the gene matches. This CDR3 contains 15 residues. Germline values: CDR1 MNHEY, CDR2 SVGAGI. The CDR3 region is CASSYTTGGWETQYF. DNA of the CDR3: TGTGCCAGCAGTTATACTACAGGGGGCTGGGAGACCCAGTACTTC.

The CDR3 nucleotides read TGTGCCAGCAGCGTAGGGGTAGCGGGGGGCTCTTACGAGCAGTACTTC. It yields the protein CASSVGVAGGSYEQYF. The chain couples TRBV9 to TRBJ2-7; 10 bases agree with TRBD2. Unmatched junction bases numbered 7, after V lost 0 bases and J lost 4 bases. The CDR3 totals 16 residues. Germline CDR1 SGDLS, CDR2 YYNGEE.

This clone was observed a few times. The chain joins TRBV7-9 to TRBJ1-6; 7 bases align to TRBD1. Germline loops: CDR1 SEHNR, CDR2 FQNEAQ (reference sequence). This CDR3 is built from 15 residues. Trimming cost V 5 bases and J 9 bases; bases outside gene matches: 10. DNA for the CDR3: TGTGCCAGCAGCAATGGACAGGCCGAGGGTTCACCCCTCCACTTT. This codes for CASSNGQAEGSPLHF.

The chain uses TRBV9 and TRBJ2-7, with a weak D call TRBD1 (6 bases). Per the germline V gene, CDR1 is SGDLS and CDR2 is YYNGEE. The length of the CDR3 is 16 residues. The germline V and J ends were trimmed by 4 bases and 5 bases, with 22 bases remaining between them. The CDR3 loop is CASSIAGGPGVDEQYF. Here the CDR3 DNA reads TGTGCCAGCAGCATAGCAGGTGGGCCAGGGGTTGACGAGCAGTACTTC.

The V call is TRBV7-2, the J call TRBJ1-4; 10 positions match TRBD1. V lost 5 bases and J lost 1; bases outside the gene matches: 1. Germline CDR1 reads SGHTA; CDR2 reads FQGNSA. The CDR3 runs to 15 residues. CDR3 protein: CASSDRGLTNEKLFF. For the CDR3, the DNA is TGTGCCAGCAGCGACAGGGGGCTAACTAATGAAAAACTGTTTTTT.

The V and J genes are TRBV28 and TRBJ2-7; 9 bases agree with TRBD1. CDR1 is MDHEN, CDR2 SYDVKM, per germline. J lost 2 bases, V lost 5 bases, and 7 bases had no gene match. CDR3 length: 15 residues. The CDR3 nucleotides are TGTGCCAGCAGTACTCCCGGGACAGGGACCTACGAGCAGTACTTC. Encoded protein: CASSTPGTGTYEQYF.